The rows below give T cell receptor beta chains drawn from one sample of a study of STAT5B mutations in CD4+ large granular lymphocyte leukemia. Assay used: immunoSEQ multiplex PCR; TCRdb lists only in-frame clones, some missing. The data hold about 30,000 clones, with around 71% observed a single time. Sequences were obtained from CD4+ T cells from blood buffy coats. The receptors originated from a human donor in good health. CDR3s leave out the opening cysteine and the closing phenylalanine or tryptophan.

TRBV5-4,ASSLTSGGARETQY
TRBV7-8,ASSSFDFSYEQY
TRBV6-5,ASSPLGSLKETQY
TRBV5-4,ASSDAGAQETQY
TRBV9,ASTRGGQGVNSPLH
TRBV9,ASSRDNTDTQY
TRBV9,ASSVEGGGLYGYT
TRBV2,ASSGGARETQY
TRBV6-5,ASNGQGVPYEQY
TRBV9,ASSGDRGGAYEQY
TRBV7-9,ASRIDKGARVGELF
TRBV7-2,ASSLINRGGSEAF
TRBV5-6,ASSPLTSGVAYEQY
TRBV5-8,ASSLAGVIADTQY
TRBV5-5,ASSPAGTDTQY
TRBV27,ASSFGRVPGANVLT
TRBV18,ASSPLPSGGETY
TRBV5-3,ARSLGGGPEKLF
TRBV19,ASSLERGSLGEQF
TRBV7-8,ASSLMQASYEQY
TRBV7-8,ASSSGPKNIQY
TRBV7-8,ASSSGYSSYNEQF
TRBV27,ASSPAGAKNIQY
TRBV20-1,SAANYGYT
TRBV5-1,ASSRGGANTDTQY
TRBV29-1,SVEGTGGVETQY
TRBV6-5,ATWTGGYEQY
TRBV5-5,ASSWALEGEAF
TRBV9,ASSVAGAGANVLT
TRBV5-5,ASSLRGVNTEAF
TRBV11-2,ASSYQGQFNYGYT
TRBV7-2,ASSLDASGGAYEQY
TRBV9,ASSYGQSINYGYT
TRBV5-8,ASGTGGVSNQPQH
TRBV2,ASRARVRGNEQF
TRBV14,ASSYLGGLTGELF
TRBV29-1,SVGLTDTQY
TRBV2,ACRAEGSTYEQY
TRBV6-5,ASSYDRVDGYT
TRBV6-1,ASSAVAGAGNYGYT
TRBV7-2,ASSLAMASSYNEQF
TRBV5-3,ARSPVRETSGGISGFVTQY
TRBV7-8,ASSLGGRNTEAF
TRBV7-6,ASSLDTPGGYYNEQF
TRBV2,ASRRGGTVSYEQY